These 21 T cell receptor beta chains came from one sample sequenced in a study of tumour-infiltrating T cells in Burkitt lymphoma. Produced via immunoSEQ multiplex PCR; TCRdb's table is partial and in-frame only. Among about 1,500 clones listed, 11% were seen once. Sequenced material: tumor tissue. The receptors come from a human donor with Burkitt lymphoma.

The rearrangement joins TRBV29-1 to TRBJ1-1; possibly TRBD1 for D (6 bases). Germline V gene data show CDR1 as SQVTM and CDR2 as ANQGSEA. There are 12 residues in the CDR3. Trimming shortened V by 4 bases and J by 4 bases, and 10 bases separated the two germline ends. This CDR3 is CSVVGGATEAFF. In nucleotides, the CDR3 is TGCAGCGTTGTTGGGGGGGCCACTGAAGCTTTCTTT.

This sequence joins TRBV4-2 and TRBJ2-7; D ambiguous. CDR3 length: 15 residues. The germline V gene encodes CDR1 LGHNA and CDR2 YNFKEQ. Trimming removed 0 bases from V and 3 bases from J, with 12 bases in between. The CDR3 loop is CASSQEKYRSYEQYF. Here the CDR3 DNA reads TGTGCCAGCAGCCAAGAAAAGTACCGAAGCTACGAGCAGTACTTC.

There are a few counts of this clone. The rearrangement links TRBV5-1 to TRBJ1-1, with D maybe TRBD1 (6 bases). Germline V gene data show CDR1 as SGHRS and CDR2 as YFSETQ. Deletions cut 0 bases from V and 4 bases from J, with 10 bases between. This CDR3 spans 14 amino acids. The CDR3 nucleotides are TGCGCCAGCAGCTTGGACCTCAGGGGCACTGAAGCTTTCTTT. This translates into CASSLDLRGTEAFF.

This clone was recorded a few times. The chain couples TRBV7-6 to TRBJ2-7; 7 bases are a match to TRBD1. CDR1 is SGHVS and CDR2 is FNYEAQ in the germline V gene. V gave up 1 base and J gave up 6 bases; unmatched junction bases: 6. The CDR3 extends over 14 amino acids. CDR3 DNA sequence: TGTGCCAGCAGCTTAGAAAGGGGGCAGGTCGAGCAGTACTTC. Its translation: CASSLERGQVEQYF.

This clone is large within its sample. The V and J genes are TRBV2 and TRBJ2-4, with 12 bases lining up with TRBD1. Per the germline V gene, CDR1 is SNHLY and CDR2 is FYNNEI. J was trimmed by 2 bases and V by 0 bases; bases with no gene match: 5. The CDR3 extends over 18 amino acids. The CDR3 nucleotides are TGTGCCAGCAGTGAAGCGGGACAGGGGGCGCAATCCAAAAACATTCAGTACTTC. Its protein product is CASSEAGQGAQSKNIQYF.

This clone came up a few times. V gene TRBV29-1 combines with J gene TRBJ1-2; possible D gene TRBD1, 6 bases. V was shortened by 2 bases and J by 2 bases, with 9 bases between the two germline ends. Germline CDR1 and CDR2: SQVTM and ANQGSEA. This CDR3 comprises 13 residues. For the CDR3, the DNA is TGCAGCGTTGAATCAGGGGACAACTATGGCTACACCTTC. It encodes CSVESGDNYGYTF.

The genes are TRBV29-1 and TRBJ1-1, with D uncertain. Germline-derived CDR1 and CDR2 are SQVTM and ANQGSEA. Deletions cut 4 bases from V and 8 bases from J, with 8 bases between. The CDR3 is made up of 10 amino acids. CDR3 region: CSVAGVEAFF. The CDR3 DNA sequence: TGCAGCGTTGCTGGGGTAGAAGCTTTCTTT.

This clone was counted a single time. V is TRBV15 and J is TRBJ1-3; no clear D gene. The CDR3 consists of 15 residues. V was pared by 3 bases and J by 0 bases, with 9 bases between. The germline gives CDR1 LNHNV, CDR2 YYDKDF (reference sequence). CDR3 DNA sequence: TGTGCCACCAGCAGTTCGGGCGGCTCTGGAAACACCATATATTTT. This sequence encodes CATSSSGGSGNTIYF.

This clone has more than one count but fewer than ten. The V call is TRBV11-2, the J call TRBJ1-6; 8 nucleotides line up with TRBD1. The ends lost 3 bases at V and 6 bases at J; junction bases unmatched: 7. The CDR3 is 16 residues long. Germline CDR1 SGHAT, CDR2 FQNNGV. In DNA, the CDR3 is TGTGCCAGCAGCTTTGAGGTAGACAGGGGTAATTCACCCCTCCACTTT. As protein: CASSFEVDRGNSPLHF. The whole variable domain, remainder taken from reference TRBV11-2 and TRBJ1-6, is EAGVAQSPRYKIIEKRQSVAFWCNPISGHATLYWYQQILGQGPKLLIQFQNNGVVDDSQLPKDRFSAERLKGVDSTLKIQPAKLEDSAVYLCASSFEVDRGNSPLHFGNGTRLTVT.

As regards this clone: At one of its ends the junction is not consistent with the germline gene, which may arise from a read error. The genes are TRBV7-7 and TRBJ2-1, with a weak D call TRBD2 (6 bases). The CDR3 spans 13 residues. Germline V gene data show CDR1 as SSHAT and CDR2 as FNYEAQ (reference sequence). CDR3 nucleotides: TGTGCTAGCAGCGTTAGCGGCTACAATGAGCAGTTCTTC. This sequence encodes CASSVSGYNEQFF. Looking up the rest from reference TRBV7-7 and TRBJ2-1 gives the full variable domain: GAGVSQSPRYKVTKRGQDVTLRCDPISSHATLYWYQQALGQGPEFLTYFNYEAQPDKSGLPSDRFSAERPEGSISTLTIQRTEQRDSAMYRCASSVSGYNEQFFGPGTRLTVL.

This clone appeared a few times. This rearrangement joins TRBV7-8 to TRBJ2-7; maybe TRBD2 (6 bases). V shed 4 bases and J shed 0 bases, with 16 bases lying between them. Germline V lookup: CDR1 SGHVS, CDR2 FQNEAQ. This CDR3 contains 16 residues. DNA for the CDR3: TGTGCCAGCAGCTCGTATGCGGGACTCAGCTCCTACGAGCAGTACTTC. Translation gives CASSSYAGLSSYEQYF.

This rearrangement joins TRBV6-1 to TRBJ2-5; the D gene is possibly TRBD1 (6 bases). V was pared by 7 bases and J by 4 bases, with 19 bases between. The V gene's germline CDR1 is MNHNS and CDR2 SASEGT. The CDR3 has 15 residues. CDR3 in DNA: TGTGCCAGCACTTTGGGACGGGGACACGGAGAGACCCAGTACTTC. Amino acid sequence: CASTLGRGHGETQYF.

This clone turned up a few times. The CDR3 sequence is CASSLTGSGNTQYF. CDR3 coding DNA: TGTGCCAGCAGCTTGACAGGGAGTGGAAATACGCAGTATTTT. The V gene is TRBV6-4, the J gene TRBJ2-3; 7 bases are shared with TRBD1. The CDR3 spans 14 residues. The junction had 10 bases not matched to a gene; V was cut back by 6 bases and J by 7 bases. CDR1 MRHNA and CDR2 SNTAGT come from the germline V gene.

J is TRBJ1-5 and V is TRBV7-6; D possibly corresponds to TRBD1 (5 bases). Germline values: CDR1 SGHVS, CDR2 FNYEAQ. The germline V and J ends were trimmed by 5 bases and 0 bases, with 29 bases remaining between them. The CDR3 loop spans 21 amino acids. The CDR3 bases are TGTGCCAGCAGCGCCACCCTGGGGCAGGTTCTCGATCCCTATAGCAATCAGCCCCAGCATTTT. Its translation is CASSATLGQVLDPYSNQPQHF.

The chain has TRBV30 and TRBJ2-7; no reliable D call. CDR1 is GTSNPN and CDR2 is SVGIG in the germline V gene (reference sequence). V lost 1 base and J 0 bases, leaving 13 bases between the germline ends. The CDR3 extends over 15 amino acids. For the CDR3, the DNA is TGTGCCTGGAGTGACTGGCTCTGGGGCTCCTACGAGCAGTACTTC. Protein product: CAWSDWLWGSYEQYF.

The table lists this clone with a few counts. The gene calls are TRBV6-6 and TRBJ2-7; possibly TRBD2 for D (6 bases). Deletions cut 7 bases from V and 0 bases from J, with 7 bases between. Germline V gene lookup returns CDR1 MNHNY and CDR2 SVGAGI (reference sequence). CDR3 size: 12 residues. In nucleotides, the CDR3 is TGTGCCAGCAATAGCGGCTCCTACGAGCAGTACTTC. Its protein is CASNSGSYEQYF.

The chain employs TRBV18 and TRBJ1-4; no firm D call. Germline assignment: CDR1 KGHSH and CDR2 LQKENI. V gave up 2 bases and J gave up 8 bases, with 3 bases separating them. The CDR3 contains 11 residues. CDR3 DNA sequence: TGTGCCAGCTCACCAGGGGAAAAACTGTTTTTT. This codes for CASSPGEKLFF. The full variable domain, completed using reference TRBV18 and TRBJ1-4, is NAGVMQNPRHLVRRRGQEARLRCSPMKGHSHVYWYRQLPEEGLKFMVYLQKENIIDESGMPKERFSAEFPKEGPSILRIQQVVRGDSAAYFCASSPGEKLFFGSGTQLSVL.

The sample holds a few counts of this clone. The rearrangement joins TRBV6-6 to TRBJ1-2; TRBD1 agrees at 8 bases. CDR1 and CDR2 (germline): MNHNY, SVGAGI (reference sequence). The V segment lost 4 bases and the J segment 8 bases; nucleotides outside the gene matches: 9. This CDR3 has 14 residues. This chain's CDR3 is CASSSQGAPNGYTF. The DNA of the CDR3 is TGTGCCAGCAGTTCCCAGGGGGCGCCTAACGGCTACACCTTC.

In this sample, this clone turned up a few times. The rearrangement links TRBV7-9 to TRBJ2-3; TRBD2 matches at 8 bases. Unmatched junction bases numbered 11, after V lost 4 bases and J lost 5 bases. Looked up from germline, CDR1 is SEHNR and CDR2 is FQNEAQ (reference sequence). CDR3 length: 16 amino acids. DNA of the CDR3: TGTGCCAGCAGCTGGTCCCGACTAGCGCAGGGAGATACGCAGTATTTT. Translation: CASSWSRLAQGDTQYF.

The table lists this clone with a few counts. The genes are TRBV7-9 and TRBJ2-2; a weak D match, TRBD2 (5 bases). The germline V gene has CDR1 SEHNR and CDR2 FQNEAQ (reference sequence). V lost 4 bases and J lost 2, with 11 bases in between. The CDR3 is 15 residues long. CDR3 sequence reads: CASSSSDFNTGELFF. The CDR3 coding sequence is TGTGCCAGCAGCTCCTCGGACTTTAACACCGGGGAGCTGTTTTTT.

This clone has a handful of counts. The J gene is TRBJ2-3, the V gene TRBV27; TRBD2 matches 7 bases. The V gene's germline CDR1 is MNHEY and CDR2 SMNVEV (reference sequence). The length of the CDR3 is 12 residues. The CDR3 here is CGVGGNTDTQYF. For the CDR3, the DNA is TGTGGTGTGGGGGGGAACACAGATACGCAGTATTTT.